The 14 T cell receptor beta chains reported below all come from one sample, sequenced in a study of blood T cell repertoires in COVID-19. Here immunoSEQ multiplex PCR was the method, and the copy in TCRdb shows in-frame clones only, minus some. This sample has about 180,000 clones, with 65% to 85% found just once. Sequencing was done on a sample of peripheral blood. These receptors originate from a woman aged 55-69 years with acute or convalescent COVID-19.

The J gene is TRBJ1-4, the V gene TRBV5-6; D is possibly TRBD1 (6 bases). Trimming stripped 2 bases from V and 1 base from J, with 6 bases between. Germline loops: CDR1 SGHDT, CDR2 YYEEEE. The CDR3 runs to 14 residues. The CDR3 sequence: CASSFRGTNEKLFF. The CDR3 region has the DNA TGTGCCAGCAGCTTCAGGGGAACTAATGAAAAACTGTTTTTT.

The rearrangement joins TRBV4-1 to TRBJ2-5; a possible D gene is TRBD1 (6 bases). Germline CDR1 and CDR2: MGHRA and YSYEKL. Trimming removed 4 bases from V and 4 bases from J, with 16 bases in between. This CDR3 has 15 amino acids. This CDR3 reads CASSRGQFERETQYF. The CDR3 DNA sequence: TGCGCCAGCAGCCGCGGACAGTTTGAGCGAGAGACCCAGTACTTC.

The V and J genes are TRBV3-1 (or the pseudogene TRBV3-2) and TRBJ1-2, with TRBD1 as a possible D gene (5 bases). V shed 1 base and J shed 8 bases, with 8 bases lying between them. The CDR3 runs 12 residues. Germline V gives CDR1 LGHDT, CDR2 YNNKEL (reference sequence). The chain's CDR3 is CASSQVQGGYTF. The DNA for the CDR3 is TGTGCCAGCAGCCAAGTTCAGGGCGGCTACACCTTC.

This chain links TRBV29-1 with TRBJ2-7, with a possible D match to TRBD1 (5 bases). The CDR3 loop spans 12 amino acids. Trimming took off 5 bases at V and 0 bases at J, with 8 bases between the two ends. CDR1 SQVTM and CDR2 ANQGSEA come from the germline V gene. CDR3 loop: CSVRQFSYEQYF. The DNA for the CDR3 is TGCAGCGTTAGACAGTTCTCCTACGAGCAGTACTTC.

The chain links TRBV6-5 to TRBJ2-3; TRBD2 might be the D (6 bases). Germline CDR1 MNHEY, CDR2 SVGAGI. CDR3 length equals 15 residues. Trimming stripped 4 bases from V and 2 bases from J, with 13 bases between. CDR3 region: CASSWEAGNTDTQYF. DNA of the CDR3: TGTGCCAGCAGTTGGGAGGCGGGGAACACAGATACGCAGTATTTT.

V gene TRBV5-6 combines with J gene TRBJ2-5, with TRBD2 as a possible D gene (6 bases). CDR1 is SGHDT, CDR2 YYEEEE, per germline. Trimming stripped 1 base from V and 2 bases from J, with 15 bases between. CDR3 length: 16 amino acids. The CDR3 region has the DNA TGTGCCAGCAGCTTGCTACCGGGACTCAGTCAAGAGACCCAGTACTTC. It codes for CASSLLPGLSQETQYF.

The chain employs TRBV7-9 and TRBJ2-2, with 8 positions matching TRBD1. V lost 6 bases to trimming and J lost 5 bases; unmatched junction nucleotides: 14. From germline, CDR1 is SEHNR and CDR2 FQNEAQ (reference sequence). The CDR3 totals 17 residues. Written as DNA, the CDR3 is TGTGCCAGCAGTAAGCCCCTGGCAGGGGGCAGGACCGGGGAGCTGTTTTTT. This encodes CASSKPLAGGRTGELFF. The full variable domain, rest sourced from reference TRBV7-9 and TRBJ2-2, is DTGVSQNPRHKITKRGQNVTFRCDPISEHNRLYWYRQTLGQGPEFLTYFQNEAQLEKSRLLSDRFSAERPKGSFSTLEIQRTEQGDSAMYLCASSKPLAGGRTGELFFGEGSRLTVL.

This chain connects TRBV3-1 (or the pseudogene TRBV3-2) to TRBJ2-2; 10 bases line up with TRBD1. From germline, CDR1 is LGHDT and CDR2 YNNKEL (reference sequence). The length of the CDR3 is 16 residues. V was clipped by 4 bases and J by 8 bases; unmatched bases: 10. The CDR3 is CASSPTTGGILGELFF. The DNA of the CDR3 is TGTGCCAGCAGCCCGACGACAGGGGGCATTTTGGGGGAGCTGTTTTTT.

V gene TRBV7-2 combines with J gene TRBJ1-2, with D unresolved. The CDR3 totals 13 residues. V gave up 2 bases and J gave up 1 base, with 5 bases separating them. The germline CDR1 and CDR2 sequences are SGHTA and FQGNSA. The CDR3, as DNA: TGTGCCAGCAGCTTACTAAGTAACTATGGCTACACCTTC. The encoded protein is CASSLLSNYGYTF.

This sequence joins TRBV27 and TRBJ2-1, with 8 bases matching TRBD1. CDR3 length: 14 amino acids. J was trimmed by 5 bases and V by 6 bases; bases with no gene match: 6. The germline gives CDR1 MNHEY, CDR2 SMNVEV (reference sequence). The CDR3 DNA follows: TGTGCCAGCAGCAGGGGGCGAACACACAATGAGCAGTTCTTC. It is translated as CASSRGRTHNEQFF.

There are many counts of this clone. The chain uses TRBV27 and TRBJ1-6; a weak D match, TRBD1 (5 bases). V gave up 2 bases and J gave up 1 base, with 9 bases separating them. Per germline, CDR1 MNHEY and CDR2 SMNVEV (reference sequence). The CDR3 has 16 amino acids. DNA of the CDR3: TGTGCCAGCAGTTTAAGCCCAGGGTCCTATAATTCACCCCTCCACTTT. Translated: CASSLSPGSYNSPLHF.

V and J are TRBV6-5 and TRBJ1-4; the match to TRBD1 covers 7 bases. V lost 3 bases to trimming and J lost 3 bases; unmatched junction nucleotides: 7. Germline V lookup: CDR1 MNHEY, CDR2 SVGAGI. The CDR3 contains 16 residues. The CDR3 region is CASSYGGGAANEKLFF. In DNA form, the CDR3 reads TGTGCCAGCAGTTATGGAGGGGGCGCGGCTAATGAAAAACTGTTTTTT.

CDR3 nucleotide sequence: TGTGCCACTAAACAGGGGACGGGAAACACCATATATTTT. Protein product: CATKQGTGNTIYF. The chain joins TRBV19 to TRBJ1-3; 7 bases are a match to TRBD1. In germline, CDR1 is LNHDA, CDR2 SQIVND (reference sequence). The CDR3 consists of 13 residues. The ends lost 10 bases at V and 4 bases at J; junction bases unmatched: 7.

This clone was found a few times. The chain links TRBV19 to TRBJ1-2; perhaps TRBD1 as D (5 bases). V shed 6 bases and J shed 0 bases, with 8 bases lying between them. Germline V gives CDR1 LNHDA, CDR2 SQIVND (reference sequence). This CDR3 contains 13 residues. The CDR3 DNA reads TGTGCCAGTAGCTACAGGTCTAACTATGGCTACACCTTC. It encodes CASSYRSNYGYTF.